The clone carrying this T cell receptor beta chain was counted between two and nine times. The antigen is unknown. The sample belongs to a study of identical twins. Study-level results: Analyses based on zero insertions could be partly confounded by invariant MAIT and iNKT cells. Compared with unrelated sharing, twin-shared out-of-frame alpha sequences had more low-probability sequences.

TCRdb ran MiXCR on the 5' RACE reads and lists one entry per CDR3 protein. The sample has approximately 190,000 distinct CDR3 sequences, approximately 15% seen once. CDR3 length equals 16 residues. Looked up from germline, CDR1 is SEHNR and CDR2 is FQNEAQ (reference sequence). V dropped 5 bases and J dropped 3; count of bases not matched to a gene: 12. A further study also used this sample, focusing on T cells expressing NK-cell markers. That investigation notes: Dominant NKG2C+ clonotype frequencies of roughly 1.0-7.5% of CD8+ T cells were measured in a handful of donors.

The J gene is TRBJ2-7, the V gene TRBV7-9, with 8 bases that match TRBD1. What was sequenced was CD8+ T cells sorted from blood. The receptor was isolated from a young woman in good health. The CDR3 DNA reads TGTGCCAGCAGCCCCCCCCCGGACAGGGTCCTCTACGAGCAGTACTTC. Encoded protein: CASSPPPDRVLYEQYF. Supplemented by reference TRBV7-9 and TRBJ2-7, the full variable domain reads DTGVSQNPRHKITKRGQNVTFRCDPISEHNRLYWYRQTLGQGPEFLTYFQNEAQLEKSRLLSDRFSAERPKGSFSTLEIQRTEQGDSAMYLCASSPPPDRVLYEQYFGPGTRLTVT.